This entry features one T cell receptor (beta chain) sequence. Its antigen is currently unknown. The data stem from a study of blood T cells in healthy people across ages. Germline CDR1 reads LNHDA; CDR2 reads SQIVND (reference sequence). V was clipped by 6 bases and J by 4 bases, with 12 bases between them. CDR3 length equals 13 residues. A second about 6 to 12 cycle PCR used barcoded and J-beta primers. One entry per CDR3 protein results from TCRdb running MiXCR on the 5' RACE reads. The sample carries around 790,000 distinct CDR3 sequences, 44% recorded once. General observations from the study: With age, beta diversity per million T cells declined roughly linearly, significantly by around 43.

Each sample yielded at least 6 million isolated PBMCs. The V and J genes are TRBV19 and TRBJ1-2; D is uncertain. The sample taken for sequencing was blood. The source is a man aged 55 to 70 in good health. The CDR3 nucleotides read TGTGCCAGTAGCAAAACGGTCTTCTATGGCTACACCTTC. Translation: CASSKTVFYGYTF.